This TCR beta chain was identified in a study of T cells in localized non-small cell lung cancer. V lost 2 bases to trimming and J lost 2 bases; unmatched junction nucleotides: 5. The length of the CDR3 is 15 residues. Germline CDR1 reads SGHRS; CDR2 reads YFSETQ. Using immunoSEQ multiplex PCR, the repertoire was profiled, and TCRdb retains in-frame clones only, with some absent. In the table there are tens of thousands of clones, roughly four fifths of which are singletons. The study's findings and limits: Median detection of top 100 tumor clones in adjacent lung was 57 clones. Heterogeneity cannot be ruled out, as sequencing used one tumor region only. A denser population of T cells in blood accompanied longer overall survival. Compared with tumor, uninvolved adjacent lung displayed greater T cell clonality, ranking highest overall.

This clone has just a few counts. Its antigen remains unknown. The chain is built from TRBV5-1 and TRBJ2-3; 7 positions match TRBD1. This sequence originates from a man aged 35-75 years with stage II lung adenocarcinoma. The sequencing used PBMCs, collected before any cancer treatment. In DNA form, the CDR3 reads TGCGCCAGCAGCTTACAGGGGATCACCACAGATACGCAGTATTTT. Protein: CASSLQGITTDTQYF.